Below, 15 T cell receptor beta chains from the same sample are listed, as sequenced in a study of shared clonotypes between healthy human individuals. Assay used: immunoSEQ multiplex PCR; TCRdb lists only in-frame clones, some missing. The table has 2,500,000 or so clones, around 93% seen once. The sequencing input was naive CD4+ T cells from PBMCs. As for subset: CD45RA+ positively selected. The receptors here all came from a man aged 18 to 30 in good health. Some clones in this sample may be carry-over from other donors' samples.

The chain carries TRBV29-1 and TRBJ2-3, with 7 bases fitting TRBD2. Unmatched junction bases numbered 16, after V lost 8 bases and J lost 8 bases. This CDR3 region has 14 residues. CDR1 is SQVTM and CDR2 is ANQGSEA in the germline V gene. The CDR3 region is CSITSEPAQGTQYF. The CDR3, as DNA: TGCAGCATTACTAGCGAACCAGCCCAGGGTACGCAGTATTTT.

The rearrangement links TRBV7-9 to TRBJ2-7, with D perhaps matching TRBD1 (5 bases). V lost 0 bases and J lost 6, with 15 bases in between. The CDR3 is 15 residues long. Germline-derived CDR1 and CDR2 are SEHNR and FQNEAQ (reference sequence). The CDR3 spells CASSLAKGMSSEQYF. The CDR3 nucleotides are TGTGCCAGCAGCTTAGCCAAGGGGATGAGTAGCGAGCAGTACTTC.

V usage is TRBV7-3 and J usage is TRBJ2-3; the D gene could be TRBD1 or TRBD2 (5 bases each). V lost 5 bases to trimming and J lost 1 base, with 13 bases between them. Germline-derived CDR1 and CDR2 are SGHTA and FQGTGA. The CDR3 is 15 amino acids. In DNA, the CDR3 is TGTGCCAGCAGCCAGAATTTGGGGGGCACAGATACGCAGTATTTT. Translating it yields CASSQNLGGTDTQYF.

The gene calls are TRBV5-8 and TRBJ1-1; the D gene is possibly TRBD1 (5 bases). Germline-derived CDR1 and CDR2 are SGHTS and YDEGEE. This CDR3 is built from 16 residues. Trimming removed 4 bases from V and 1 base from J, with 17 bases in between. This CDR3 is CASSNRDAGGNTEAFF. The CDR3 DNA sequence: TGTGCCAGCAGCAACCGGGACGCCGGCGGGAACACTGAAGCTTTCTTT.

The chain has TRBV29-1 and TRBJ1-4, with a possible D match to TRBD1 (6 bases). Trimming stripped 1 base from V and 0 bases from J, with 9 bases between. Germline V gives CDR1 SQVTM, CDR2 ANQGSEA. The CDR3 is 15 residues long. DNA of the CDR3: TGCAGCGTTGAAGGGACAGAGCCAACTAATGAAAAACTGTTTTTT. Translating gives CSVEGTEPTNEKLFF.

This chain connects TRBV5-5 to TRBJ2-7; 7 nucleotides agree with TRBD2. The germline V gene has CDR1 SGHKS and CDR2 YYEKEE (reference sequence). The CDR3 is 16 amino acids. V gave up 4 bases and J gave up 5 bases; unmatched junction bases: 15. CDR3 DNA sequence: TGTGCCAGCAGCCGTGGGGGATTGCGGGAGTCCGACGAGCAGTACTTC. Protein: CASSRGGLRESDEQYF.

The genes are TRBV6-1 and TRBJ1-5; D may be TRBD1 (5 bases). Looked up from germline, CDR1 is MNHNS and CDR2 is SASEGT. The CDR3 has 14 residues. The V gene lost 4 bases and the J gene lost 5 bases, with 12 bases spanning the gap. This CDR3 reads CASSVSGQDQPQHF. Written as DNA, the CDR3 is TGTGCCAGCAGTGTTTCAGGGCAAGATCAGCCCCAGCATTTT.

The V gene is TRBV5-1, the J gene TRBJ2-7; TRBD1 agrees at 7 bases. From germline, CDR1 is SGHRS and CDR2 YFSETQ. Unmatched junction bases numbered 4, after V lost 4 bases and J lost 3 bases. The CDR3 is 13 amino acids. CDR3 nucleotides: TGCGCCAGCAGCCCGGGACAGAACTACGAGCAGTACTTC. Protein product: CASSPGQNYEQYF. Full variable domain (missing parts from reference TRBV5-1 and TRBJ2-7): KAGVTQTPRYLIKTRGQQVTLSCSPISGHRSVSWYQQTPGQGLQFLFEYFSETQRNKGNFPGRFSGRQFSNSRSEMNVSTLELGDSALYLCASSPGQNYEQYFGPGTRLTVT.

The chain employs TRBV27 and TRBJ1-5; D is unclear. The length of the CDR3 is 15 residues. V was shortened by 6 bases and J by 2 bases, with 14 bases between the two germline ends. Germline V lookup: CDR1 MNHEY, CDR2 SMNVEV (reference sequence). The CDR3 here is CASRYQRRGNQPQHF. CDR3 bases: TGTGCCAGCAGATACCAGCGAAGGGGCAATCAGCCCCAGCATTTT.

This clone was counted a few times. The V call is TRBV18, the J call TRBJ1-1; 12 nucleotides match TRBD1. Looked up from germline, CDR1 is KGHSH and CDR2 is LQKENI. Trimming at V came to 0 bases and at J to 7 bases, leaving 6 bases not matched to a gene. The CDR3 totals 16 residues. DNA for the CDR3: TGTGCCAGCTCACCACCGGGACAGGGGGCCTATAATGAAGCTTTCTTT. The encoded protein is CASSPPGQGAYNEAFF.

The chain has TRBV7-2 and TRBJ2-7, with TRBD1 identical over 7 bases. This CDR3 is built from 14 residues. Germline V gene sequence: CDR1 SGHTA, CDR2 FQGNSA. V gave up 3 bases and J gave up 7 bases; unmatched junction bases: 9. Written as DNA, the CDR3 is TGTGCCAGCAGCTTCGAAACAGGGGTGGGGGAGCAGTACTTC. Its translation: CASSFETGVGEQYF.

The chain joins TRBV7-2 to TRBJ2-1; 8 bases are shared with TRBD2. CDR1 is SGHTA and CDR2 is FQGNSA in the germline V gene. CDR3 size: 14 residues. Trimming at V came to 3 bases and at J to 6 bases, leaving 4 bases not matched to a gene. The CDR3 loop is CASSFLAGVNEQFF. CDR3 DNA: TGTGCCAGCAGCTTTCTAGCGGGCGTCAATGAGCAGTTCTTC.

The V call is TRBV7-9, the J call TRBJ1-2; 8 nucleotides align to TRBD1. The V gene's germline CDR1 is SEHNR and CDR2 FQNEAQ (reference sequence). The J segment lost 7 bases and the V segment lost 0 bases, leaving 4 bases of the junction unmatched. This CDR3 spans 14 amino acids. CDR3 DNA: TGTGCCAGCAGCTTAGCGCGGACAGGGACTGGCTACACCTTC. Its protein is CASSLARTGTGYTF.

V gene TRBV7-3 combines with J gene TRBJ2-2; D might be TRBD1 (6 bases). This CDR3 is built from 14 residues. V shed 3 bases and J shed 8 bases, with 13 bases lying between them. CDR1 is SGHTA, CDR2 FQGTGA, per germline. The CDR3 nucleotides read TGTGCCAGCAGCTTGATTGGCACAGGGGGGGAGCTGTTTTTT. This translates into CASSLIGTGGELFF.

The gene calls are TRBV9 and TRBJ2-7, with 7 nucleotides matching TRBD1. The germline V gene has CDR1 SGDLS and CDR2 YYNGEE. The CDR3 length is 16 residues. With V trimmed by 4 bases and J by 4 bases, 14 bases remained unmatched. CDR3 in DNA: TGTGCCAGCAGCTCCCGGGACAGCAGATTCCCTTACGAGCAGTACTTC. Translation: CASSSRDSRFPYEQYF.